The sample holds one count of the clone carrying this TCR beta chain. Its specificity is not known. The PCR employed 60 Vbeta primers together with 13 Jbeta primers. Measured with immunoSEQ multiplex PCR; TCRdb has only the in-frame clones, and not every one. The table lists more than 150,000 clones, roughly 77% of them singletons. The ends were cut back, 4 bases at V and 0 bases at J, with 9 bases in the middle. Germline lookup yields CDR1 KGHSH and CDR2 LQKENI. The CDR3 consists of 14 residues. The sample originates from a study of cytomegalovirus exposure and HLA in healthy donors. Study outcomes and limitations: Diagnosis of cytomegalovirus status made by the classifier reportedly showed high specificity and sensitivity. From TCR beta sequences, most subjects' HLA-A and HLA-B alleles were reportedly predicted accurately.

This sequence originates from a woman aged 25 to 39 in good health and CMV-seronegative. The chain links TRBV18 to TRBJ1-2; D unresolved. The specimen was PBMCs. The CDR3 is CASSLSTANYGYTF. The CDR3 region has the DNA TGTGCCAGCTCACTCTCCACGGCTAACTATGGCTACACCTTC.